A single sample is the source of the 28 T cell receptor beta chains below, sequenced in a study of T cells after yellow fever vaccination. MiXCR was run by TCRdb on the 5' RACE reads, yielding one entry per CDR3 protein. This table has approximately 580,000 distinct CDR3 sequences, around 17% appearing once. The material was PBMCs, obtained around 5 days after the first yellow fever vaccination. The receptors come from a man in his late teens or twenties who received the YFV17D yellow fever vaccine.

This clonotype was observed at least ten times. The CDR3 nucleotides read TGCAGTGCTAGCCACTCAGCATACAATGAGCAGTTCTTC. Its translation: CSASHSAYNEQFF. This sequence joins TRBV20-1 and TRBJ2-1; the D is unclear. This CDR3 has 13 amino acids. Trimming took off 3 bases at V and 4 bases at J, with 10 bases between the two ends. CDR1 DFQATT and CDR2 SNEGSKA come from the germline V gene (reference sequence).

This clonotype was counted only a few times. The rearrangement uses TRBV20-1 and TRBJ1-1; 7 bases are shared with TRBD1. The CDR3 runs 22 residues. Germline V lookup: CDR1 DFQATT, CDR2 SNEGSKA (reference sequence). J gave up 1 base and V 1 base, and 27 bases lay outside the gene matches. In DNA, the CDR3 is TGCAGTGCTAGAGGCCGTTCTTGGCGCTCCAGTATACAGGGGCCAGCGAACACTGAAGCTTTCTTT. This codes for CSARGRSWRSSIQGPANTEAFF.

The chain has TRBV2 and TRBJ1-5; 9 bases fit TRBD1. CDR3 size: 14 residues. V gave up 5 bases and J gave up 5 bases; unmatched junction bases: 4. CDR1 is SNHLY and CDR2 is FYNNEI in the germline V gene. CDR3 sequence: CASSRGQGHQPQHF. The CDR3 region has the DNA TGTGCCAGCAGTCGGGGACAGGGACATCAGCCCCAGCATTTT.

The J gene is TRBJ2-3, the V gene TRBV15; 10 nucleotides agree with TRBD2. This CDR3 contains 17 residues. Unmatched junction bases numbered 4, after V lost 0 bases and J lost 1 base. The germline gives CDR1 LNHNV, CDR2 YYDKDF (reference sequence). This chain's CDR3 is CATSRDLAGAGTDTQYF. CDR3 in DNA: TGTGCCACCAGCAGAGACCTAGCGGGGGCCGGCACAGATACGCAGTATTTT.

The sample holds a few counts of this clonotype. The V gene is TRBV5-1, the J gene TRBJ2-7; D unclear. The CDR3 contains 15 residues. The V end was cut by 4 bases, the J end by 2 bases, with 16 bases between. The V gene's germline CDR1 is SGHRS and CDR2 YFSETQ. CDR3 residues: CASSPVFGSPYEQYF. The CDR3 DNA reads as TGCGCCAGCAGCCCCGTGTTTGGGTCACCCTACGAGCAGTACTTC.

Concerning this clonotype itself: A read error may produce the germline difference seen at one junction end. The chain is built from TRBV7-2 and TRBJ1-5; possible D gene TRBD1, 6 bases. Germline loops: CDR1 SGHTA, CDR2 FQGNSA. The CDR3 extends over 16 amino acids. Here the CDR3 DNA reads TGTGCCAGCAGCTTAGTGGGCACGGGGGGCAATCAGCCCCTGCATTTT. Translation gives CASSLVGTGGNQPLHF.

V and J are TRBV20-1 and TRBJ2-5, with D maybe TRBD2 (6 bases). This CDR3 spans 13 amino acids. Trimming pared 1 base from V and 2 bases from J, leaving 8 bases between. Germline V gene sequence: CDR1 DFQATT, CDR2 SNEGSKA (reference sequence). In nucleotides, the CDR3 is TGCAGTGCTAGAGTGGAGGGACAAGAGACCCAGTACTTC. Encoded protein: CSARVEGQETQYF.

This clonotype was observed a few times. The chain couples TRBV28 to TRBJ2-3; the D gene is possibly TRBD2 (6 bases). Germline lookup yields CDR1 MDHEN and CDR2 SYDVKM. Trimming stripped 3 bases from V and 1 base from J, with 14 bases between. The CDR3 loop spans 16 amino acids. In DNA form, the CDR3 reads TGTGCCAGCAGTTTCCCGCGGGATTGGGGCACAGATACGCAGTATTTT. Its translation is CASSFPRDWGTDTQYF.

This clonotype appeared a few times. The V call is TRBV4-1, the J call TRBJ2-1; no clear D gene. This CDR3 has 14 residues. Germline V CDR1 and CDR2: MGHRA, YSYEKL. V lost 0 bases, J lost 9 bases, and 12 bases lay in between. The CDR3 region has the DNA TGCGCCAGCAGCCAAGAAGATAAGTGGGGTGAGCAGTTCTTC. Protein: CASSQEDKWGEQFF.

V and J are TRBV4-1 and TRBJ2-7; D may be TRBD1 (6 bases). V lost 1 base to trimming and J lost 3 bases, with 13 bases between them. CDR3 size: 15 residues. Per germline, CDR1 MGHRA and CDR2 YSYEKL. The DNA of the CDR3 is TGCGCCAGCAGCCAAGTGGGTGGGGGCCTCTACGAGCAGTACTTC. Protein product: CASSQVGGGLYEQYF.

This clonotype was counted only a few times. The chain is built from TRBV12-3 or TRBV12-4 and TRBJ1-2, with a weak D call TRBD1 (6 bases). The CDR3 runs 14 residues. The germline V and J ends were trimmed by 5 bases and 2 bases, with 12 bases remaining between them. CDR3 in DNA: TGTGCCAGCAGTGTATCAGGGGCCAACTATGGCTACACCTTC. Translation gives CASSVSGANYGYTF.

This clonotype has only a few counts. The gene calls are TRBV6-2 or TRBV6-3 and TRBJ2-1; 9 positions agree with TRBD2. CDR1 and CDR2 from the germline V gene are MNHEY and SVGEGT. The CDR3 contains 19 residues. V lost 8 bases, J lost 8 bases, and 25 bases stayed unmatched. CDR3 region: CASYPLGRGGRFGFHEQFF. CDR3 nucleotide sequence: TGTGCCAGCTACCCCCTGGGGCGGGGGGGCCGATTCGGGTTCCATGAGCAGTTCTTC.

V usage is TRBV3-1 and J usage is TRBJ1-2, with a tentative D call TRBD1 (5 bases). There are 14 residues in the CDR3. Germline V gives CDR1 LGHDT, CDR2 YNNKEL (reference sequence). Trimming removed 0 bases from V and 3 bases from J, with 8 bases in between. CDR3 bases: TGTGCCAGCAGCCAAGAGGGGCTGGACTATGGCTACACCTTC. Its translation: CASSQEGLDYGYTF. The entire variable domain, with the rest obtained from reference TRBV3-1 and TRBJ1-2, is as follows: DTAVSQTPKYLVTQMGNDKSIKCEQNLGHDTMYWYKQDSKKFLKIMFSYNNKELIINETVPNRFSPKSPDKAHLNLHINSLELGDSAVYFCASSQEGLDYGYTFGSGTRLTVV.

This chain links TRBV7-3 with TRBJ2-7; D may match TRBD1 or TRBD2 (5 bases each). The V end was cut by 4 bases, the J end by 2 bases, with 15 bases between. CDR3 length equals 15 residues. CDR1 is SGHTA and CDR2 is FQGTGA in the germline V gene. CDR3 DNA: TGTGCCAGCAGCTACGACGCCGGGACCCCCTACGAGCAGTACTTC. Encoded protein: CASSYDAGTPYEQYF.

This clonotype has just a few counts. The chain employs TRBV4-1 and TRBJ2-2; 7 bases match TRBD1. CDR1 is MGHRA and CDR2 is YSYEKL in the germline V gene. The CDR3 is 14 residues long. V lost 3 bases to trimming and J lost 5 bases; unmatched junction nucleotides: 3. In DNA, the CDR3 is TGCGCCAGCAGCCAGGAACAGGGGACCGGGGAGCTGTTTTTT. Protein sequence: CASSQEQGTGELFF.

The chain couples TRBV29-1 to TRBJ2-5; 7 bases agree with TRBD1. In germline, CDR1 is SQVTM, CDR2 ANQGSEA. The CDR3 consists of 11 residues. Trimming took 4 bases from V and 5 from J; bases not matched to a gene: 1. In DNA, the CDR3 is TGCAGCGTTGTCAGGGGGGAGACCCAGTACTTC. This codes for CSVVRGETQYF.

The V and J genes are TRBV5-5 and TRBJ1-1, with a possible D match to TRBD1 (6 bases). In germline, CDR1 is SGHKS, CDR2 YYEKEE (reference sequence). The V end was cut by 0 bases, the J end by 4 bases, with 16 bases between. The CDR3 consists of 16 residues. The CDR3 spells CASSLAPGVGGTEAFF. The CDR3 region has the DNA TGTGCCAGCAGCTTGGCCCCAGGGGTGGGCGGCACTGAAGCTTTCTTT. Looking up the rest from reference TRBV5-5 and TRBJ1-1 gives the full variable domain: DAGVTQSPTHLIKTRGQQVTLRCSPISGHKSVSWYQQVLGQGPQFIFQYYEKEERGRGNFPDRFSARQFPNYSSELNVNALLLGDSALYLCASSLAPGVGGTEAFFGQGTRLTVV.

This clonotype has only a few counts. This chain links TRBV5-4 with TRBJ1-2, with 8 nucleotides matching TRBD1. J gave up 4 bases and V 2 bases, and 7 bases lay outside the gene matches. This CDR3 comprises 15 residues. Germline V gene data show CDR1 as SGHNT and CDR2 as YYREEE (reference sequence). The DNA for the CDR3 is TGTGCCAGCAGCTTCGGACAGGGAAGTTTCTATGGCTACACCTTC. It specifies CASSFGQGSFYGYTF.

The rearrangement uses TRBV4-1 and TRBJ1-5; D is ambiguous. Germline V gives CDR1 MGHRA, CDR2 YSYEKL. V lost 2 bases and J 1 base, leaving 9 bases between the germline ends. CDR3 size: 15 residues. CDR3 protein: CASSQPGRSNQPQHF. In DNA, the CDR3 is TGCGCCAGCAGCCAACCCGGACGGAGCAATCAGCCCCAGCATTTT.

This chain joins TRBV4-3 and TRBJ2-5; the D gene is possibly TRBD2 (7 bases). Trimming took off 4 bases at V and 5 bases at J, with 17 bases between the two ends. CDR1 and CDR2 from the germline V gene are LGHNA and YSLEER. The CDR3 is made up of 15 amino acids. In nucleotides, the CDR3 is TGCGCCAGCAGCCGTTTCGGGGGGCGAGGGGAGACCCAGTACTTC. Translation gives CASSRFGGRGETQYF.

This clonotype was observed a few times. V gene TRBV30 combines with J gene TRBJ2-4; D is unclear. Germline V CDR1 and CDR2: GTSNPN, SVGIG (reference sequence). This CDR3 has 11 amino acids. V was cut by 1 base and J by 7 bases, with 5 bases left in between. The CDR3 sequence: CAWSAGNIQYF. CDR3 in DNA: TGTGCCTGGAGTGCCGGGAACATTCAGTACTTC.

The rearrangement uses TRBV4-1 and TRBJ2-7; D ambiguous. There are 14 residues in the CDR3. Germline V CDR1 and CDR2: MGHRA, YSYEKL. Trimming removed 5 bases at V and 3 bases at J, with 14 bases between. CDR3 bases: TGCGCCAGCAGCGTTCGAGCGCCGGACTACGAGCAGTACTTC. As protein: CASSVRAPDYEQYF.

This clonotype was counted only a few times. The chain uses TRBV29-1 and TRBJ1-3, with a weak D call TRBD1 (5 bases). V was pared by 4 bases and J by 8 bases, with 9 bases between. Germline V lookup: CDR1 SQVTM, CDR2 ANQGSEA. The CDR3 spans 11 residues. The CDR3 DNA reads TGCAGCGTTGCGTGGGGCCACACCATATATTTT. This encodes CSVAWGHTIYF.

The DNA for the CDR3 is TGCAGCGTTGGAGGCGGGGGCCTTAATGAGCAGTTCTTC. It translates to CSVGGGGLNEQFF. This rearrangement joins TRBV29-1 to TRBJ2-1, with D possibly being TRBD2 (7 bases). The CDR3 totals 13 residues. Germline CDR1 is SQVTM and CDR2 is ANQGSEA. Between the trimmed V and J ends, which lost 4 bases and 7 bases, there was a span of 14 bases.

This rearrangement joins TRBV10-3 to TRBJ1-2; D gene ambiguous. The CDR3 spans 15 residues. V gave up 4 bases and J gave up 2 bases, with 14 bases separating them. Germline assignment: CDR1 ENHRY and CDR2 SYGVKD. CDR3 coding DNA: TGTGCCATCAGTGGACACCCCAGAGGGAACTATGGCTACACCTTC. Translating it yields CAISGHPRGNYGYTF.

The V and J genes are TRBV4-1 and TRBJ1-5; TRBD1 is a possible D gene (5 bases). The CDR3 length is 13 residues. The V gene's germline CDR1 is MGHRA and CDR2 YSYEKL. Between the trimmed V and J ends, which lost 6 bases and 6 bases, there was a span of 12 bases. CDR3 residues: CASRGRLGQPQHF. The CDR3 DNA reads TGCGCCAGCAGGGGACGGCTGGGTCAGCCCCAGCATTTT.

The CDR3 here is CASSLVSWGGYTF. The CDR3 nucleotides are TGTGCCAGCAGCTTGGTTTCCTGGGGCGGCTACACCTTC. This chain links TRBV7-9 with TRBJ1-2, with D maybe TRBD1 (5 bases). The germline gives CDR1 SEHNR, CDR2 FQNEAQ (reference sequence). Deletions cut 3 bases from V and 8 bases from J, with 13 bases between. The CDR3 is made up of 13 amino acids.

In its sample, this clonotype was seen a few times. The chain links TRBV25-1 to TRBJ2-2, with D uncertain. V shed 2 bases and J shed 0 bases, with 4 bases lying between them. Germline CDR1 is MGHDK and CDR2 is SYGVNS. The CDR3 contains 14 residues. The CDR3 region is CASSENPNTGELFF. For the CDR3, the DNA is TGTGCCAGCAGTGAAAATCCGAACACCGGGGAGCTGTTTTTT.